This record concerns one T cell receptor (beta chain) sequence. These data are taken from a study of blood T cell repertoires in COVID-19. Study overall: PBMCs, B-cell-depleted T cells, or T cells provided the cDNA or gDNA that made up the material.

Per the germline V gene, CDR1 is MDHEN and CDR2 is SYDVKM. The CDR3 has 15 amino acids. V lost 5 bases to trimming and J lost 0 bases, with 13 bases between them. Using immunoSEQ multiplex PCR, the repertoire was profiled, and TCRdb retains in-frame clones only, with some absent. The top ten hold roughly 15% of the sample, which has some 170,000 clones, 75% to 85% seen once. This chain links TRBV28 with TRBJ1-1; D not resolved. Sequenced material: PBMCs or T cells enriched from blood (not recorded which). The sequence derives from a man between 50 and 59 years old who had recovered from COVID-19. CDR3 DNA sequence: TGTGCCAGCAGTGCGAGGGTGGTGATGAACACTGAAGCTTTCTTT. Its translation: CASSARVVMNTEAFF.